The present entry profiles one T cell receptor (beta chain) with its context. Additional DNA sequences in this sample encode the identical CDR3. This sample was taken from a study of OX40 agonist ivuxolimab in advanced cancers. Some clones are missing from TCRdb's copy, which holds only in-frame ones; the method was immunoSEQ multiplex PCR. The table shows around 80,000 clones, with about 88% occurring only once. The V end lost 1 base, the J end lost 1 base, and 4 bases lay between the germline ends. The CDR3 contains 13 residues. Germline lookup yields CDR1 ENHRY and CDR2 SYGVKD. This receptor was obtained from an adult with an advanced solid tumor such as melanoma, head and neck, liver or kidney cancer. The rearrangement uses TRBV10-3 and TRBJ1-1; D unresolved. The sequenced sample was CD4+ or CD8+ T cells sorted from blood, obtained in a trial of the OX40 agonist ivuxolimab. CDR3 region: CAISELANTEAFF. CDR3 bases: TGTGCCATCAGTGAGTTGGCGAACACTGAAGCTTTCTTT.